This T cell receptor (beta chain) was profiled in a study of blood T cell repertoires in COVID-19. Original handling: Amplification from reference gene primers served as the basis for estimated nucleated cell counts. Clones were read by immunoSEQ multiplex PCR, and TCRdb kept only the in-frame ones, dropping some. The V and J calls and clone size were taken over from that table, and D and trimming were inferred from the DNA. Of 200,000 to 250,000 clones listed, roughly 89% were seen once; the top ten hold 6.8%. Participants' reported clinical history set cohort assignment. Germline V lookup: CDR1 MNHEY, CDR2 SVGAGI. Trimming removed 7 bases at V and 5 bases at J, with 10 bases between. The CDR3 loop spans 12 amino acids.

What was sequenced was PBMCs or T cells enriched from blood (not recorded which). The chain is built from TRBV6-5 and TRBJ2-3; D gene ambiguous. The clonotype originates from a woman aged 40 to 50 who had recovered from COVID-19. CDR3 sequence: CASKESGDTQYF. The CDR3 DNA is TGTGCCAGCAAAGAGTCCGGAGATACGCAGTATTTT.